Below, 26 T cell receptor beta chains from the same sample are listed, as sequenced in a study of blood T cell repertoires in COVID-19. The repertoire was sequenced with immunoSEQ multiplex PCR; TCRdb's copy has only in-frame clones and lacks some. The sample records some 260,000 clones, 88% being singletons. The sample was peripheral blood. The source of these receptors is a woman aged 70-85 years with COVID-19, enrolled during active disease.

V and J are TRBV24-1 and TRBJ2-1; TRBD2 matches at 9 bases. The CDR3 totals 16 residues. Germline CDR1 KGHDR, CDR2 SFDVKD. V was clipped by 5 bases and J by 0 bases; unmatched bases: 4. The CDR3 loop is CATSGSGSDSYNEQFF. The CDR3 DNA is TGTGCCACCAGTGGTAGCGGGAGTGACTCCTACAATGAGCAGTTCTTC.

V usage is TRBV23-1 and J usage is TRBJ2-2; 9 bases are a match to TRBD2. TRBV23-1 belongs to the ORF category, with a function that is uncertain. The V segment lost 8 bases and the J segment 7 bases; nucleotides outside the gene matches: 5. The CDR3 is 13 residues long. The CDR3 loop reads CASGGGVVGELFF. The CDR3, as DNA: TGCGCCAGCGGCGGGGGGGTTGTCGGGGAGCTGTTTTTT.

This clone has just one count. This chain links TRBV6-4 with TRBJ1-1; a weak D match, TRBD1 (6 bases). Trimming removed 7 bases at V and 2 bases at J, with 14 bases between. CDR1 is MRHNA and CDR2 is SNTAGT in the germline V gene. CDR3 length: 14 amino acids. In DNA, the CDR3 is TGTGCCAGCATCGGCAGGGGTCCTAACACTGAAGCTTTCTTT. It translates to CASIGRGPNTEAFF.

The chain uses TRBV19 and TRBJ2-1; weak D call: TRBD2 (5 bases). The V gene lost 7 bases and the J gene lost 5 bases, with 12 bases spanning the gap. The CDR3 loop spans 13 amino acids. CDR1 is LNHDA, CDR2 SQIVND, per germline (reference sequence). CDR3 in amino acids: CASTQRANNEQFF. The CDR3, as DNA: TGTGCCAGTACCCAGAGGGCTAACAATGAGCAGTTCTTC.

The rearrangement joins TRBV28 to TRBJ2-7; 14 bases line up with TRBD2. Germline V gene lookup returns CDR1 MDHEN and CDR2 SYDVKM. This CDR3 region has 15 residues. J was trimmed by 4 bases and V by 7 bases; bases with no gene match: 6. CDR3 bases: TGTGCCAGCACTGAGGGACTAGCGGGAGTTTACGAGCAGTACTTC. This sequence encodes CASTEGLAGVYEQYF.

This chain connects TRBV7-8 to TRBJ1-6; no clear D gene. Germline loops: CDR1 SGHVS, CDR2 FQNEAQ. This CDR3 contains 15 residues. Trimming removed 5 bases from V and 8 bases from J, with 16 bases in between. DNA for the CDR3: TGTGCCAGCAGCCCGAATCAACCGAGGGATTCACCCCTCCACTTT. The encoded protein is CASSPNQPRDSPLHF. The whole variable domain, remainder taken from reference TRBV7-8 and TRBJ1-6, is GAGVSQSPRYKVAKRGQDVALRCDPISGHVSLFWYQQALGQGPEFLTYFQNEAQLDKSGLPSDRFFAERPEGSVSTLKIQRTQQEDSAVYLCASSPNQPRDSPLHFGNGTRLTVT.

This clone was seen once. V usage is TRBV4-1 and J usage is TRBJ1-2; D possibly corresponds to TRBD1 (5 bases). This CDR3 region has 14 residues. Germline-derived CDR1 and CDR2 are MGHRA and YSYEKL. V was trimmed by 0 bases and J by 8 bases, leaving 13 bases between them. The CDR3 sequence is CASSQEGLGGGYTF. In DNA, the CDR3 is TGCGCCAGCAGCCAAGAGGGGCTTGGTGGAGGCTACACCTTC.

CDR3 nucleotide sequence: TGTGCCAGCAGTTTACGTCCAGGGGATGGCAATCAGCCCCAGCATTTT. Its protein product is CASSLRPGDGNQPQHF. V gene TRBV27 combines with J gene TRBJ1-5, with a possible D match to TRBD1 (6 bases). V lost 2 bases and J 2 bases, leaving 13 bases between the germline ends. Germline values: CDR1 MNHEY, CDR2 SMNVEV (reference sequence). This CDR3 has 16 residues.

The V and J genes are TRBV18 and TRBJ2-2, with TRBD1 identical over 8 bases. The V and J ends lost 5 bases and 6 bases, in that order; junction bases with no gene match: 2. Germline CDR1 is KGHSH and CDR2 is LQKENI. CDR3 length: 13 amino acids. CDR3 protein: CASSTQGAGELFF. CDR3 DNA: TGTGCCAGCTCAACACAGGGGGCCGGGGAGCTGTTTTTT.

V usage is TRBV5-5 and J usage is TRBJ1-5; 7 positions match TRBD1. Germline V lookup: CDR1 SGHKS, CDR2 YYEKEE (reference sequence). V lost 4 bases, J lost 7 bases, and 11 bases stayed unmatched. The CDR3 has 15 residues. The CDR3 coding sequence is TGTGCCAGCAGCGAGACAGGGTACAGTTCCCAGCCCCAGCATTTT. As protein: CASSETGYSSQPQHF.

This clone showed up just a few times. The chain has TRBV7-6 and TRBJ2-5; D call uncertain. The CDR3 has 13 residues. The germline V gene encodes CDR1 SGHVS and CDR2 FNYEAQ. V was pared by 4 bases and J by 5 bases, with 11 bases between. The CDR3 nucleotides are TGTGCCAGCAGCTCTGGCAGGCTGGAGACCCAGTACTTC. Protein: CASSSGRLETQYF.

The V gene is TRBV9, the J gene TRBJ1-5, with 7 bases identical to TRBD1. CDR1 SGDLS and CDR2 YYNGEE come from the germline V gene. The V segment lost 4 bases and the J segment 3 bases; nucleotides outside the gene matches: 7. The CDR3 length is 15 residues. For the CDR3, the DNA is TGTGCCAGCAGCCCGACGGACAGGTTCAATCAGCCCCAGCATTTT. Translating it yields CASSPTDRFNQPQHF.

As concerns this clone: At one end the junction does not follow the germline gene, possibly because of a read error. This chain uses TRBV29-1 with TRBJ2-7, with TRBD1 identical over 10 bases. This CDR3 comprises 18 residues. Germline CDR1 and CDR2: SQVTM and ANQGSEA. The DNA for the CDR3 is TGCAACGTTGAAGGTATGGTCGAGACAGGGGGCGCCTCCTACGAGCAGTACTTC. Translating it yields CNVEGMVETGGASYEQYF.

This chain connects TRBV10-3 to TRBJ2-7; 11 nucleotides align to TRBD2. This CDR3 is 15 amino acids long. The germline V gene encodes CDR1 ENHRY and CDR2 SYGVKD. V lost 5 bases and J lost 4; bases outside the gene matches: 7. The CDR3 DNA is TGTGCCATCAGTTCCGGGACTAGCGGAATTTACGAGCAGTACTTC. Amino acids: CAISSGTSGIYEQYF.

J is TRBJ2-3 and V is TRBV7-2, with D perhaps TRBD2 (7 bases). Germline lookup yields CDR1 SGHTA and CDR2 FQGNSA. The CDR3 loop spans 15 amino acids. V shed 5 bases and J shed 1 base, with 13 bases lying between them. This CDR3 reads CASSRRGAGTDTQYF. CDR3 DNA sequence: TGTGCCAGCAGCAGACGGGGGGCCGGCACAGATACGCAGTATTTT.

This chain connects TRBV6-5 to TRBJ1-6; 9 bases align to TRBD1. Trimming at V came to 0 bases and at J to 9 bases, leaving 3 bases not matched to a gene. The CDR3 spans 15 residues. In germline, CDR1 is MNHEY, CDR2 SVGAGI. The CDR3 loop is CASSYSGTGSSPLHF. In DNA, the CDR3 is TGTGCCAGCAGTTACTCAGGGACAGGGTCTTCACCCCTCCACTTT.

A single count supports this clone. J is TRBJ2-5 and V is TRBV27; no firm D call. Germline V gene sequence: CDR1 MNHEY, CDR2 SMNVEV (reference sequence). Trimming shortened V by 0 bases and J by 1 base, and 3 bases separated the two germline ends. The CDR3 consists of 13 residues. The chain's CDR3 is CASSLSRQETQYF. For the CDR3, the DNA is TGTGCCAGCAGTTTATCCCGCCAAGAGACCCAGTACTTC.

This sequence joins TRBV7-3 and TRBJ2-1, with D maybe TRBD1 (6 bases). The CDR3 has 15 residues. Germline V lookup: CDR1 SGHTA, CDR2 FQGTGA. Deletions cut 5 bases from V and 0 bases from J, with 11 bases between. The CDR3 DNA reads as TGTGCCAGCAGCACTGCCAGGGGCTCCTACAATGAGCAGTTCTTC. Its translation is CASSTARGSYNEQFF.

As for this clone: Other DNA sequences of this sample code for an identical CDR3. The genes are TRBV4-3 and TRBJ2-7, with 8 bases matching TRBD1. The CDR3 is made up of 14 amino acids. Germline CDR1 is LGHNA and CDR2 is YSLEER. J lost 5 bases, V lost 4 bases, and 7 bases had no gene match. The CDR3, as DNA: TGCGCCAGCAGCCGGAAGGACAGGGAACACGAGCAGTACTTC. It yields the protein CASSRKDREHEQYF.

The genes are TRBV4-3 and TRBJ2-2, with a weak D call TRBD1 (5 bases). Germline values: CDR1 LGHNA, CDR2 YSLEER. This CDR3 contains 17 residues. V lost 4 bases and J 5 bases, leaving 20 bases between the germline ends. CDR3 DNA sequence: TGCGCCAGCAGCCGCCTTAGGTACAGGACCGGGACCGGGGAGCTGTTTTTT. The encoded protein is CASSRLRYRTGTGELFF.

The chain combines TRBV4-1 with TRBJ2-1; D gene uncertain. Germline V gene data show CDR1 as MGHRA and CDR2 as YSYEKL. V lost 0 bases to trimming and J lost 14 bases, with 14 bases between them. This CDR3 has 13 residues. The CDR3 sequence is CASSQDRHLEEFF. CDR3 sequence (DNA): TGCGCCAGCAGCCAAGATCGGCACCTAGAGGAGTTCTTC.

The rearrangement uses TRBV7-9 and TRBJ1-4; possibly TRBD1 for D (6 bases). The CDR3 runs 14 residues. V lost 5 bases to trimming and J lost 8 bases, with 15 bases between them. Germline V lookup: CDR1 SEHNR, CDR2 FQNEAQ (reference sequence). The CDR3 nucleotides are TGTGCCAGCAGCCCCGCAGGGGACACCGAAAAACTGTTTTTT. This codes for CASSPAGDTEKLFF.

The V gene is TRBV18, the J gene TRBJ1-4; 8 nucleotides match TRBD1. V lost 8 bases and J lost 7; bases outside the gene matches: 3. This CDR3 spans 12 amino acids. Germline V gene lookup returns CDR1 KGHSH and CDR2 LQKENI. The CDR3 DNA reads TGTGCCAGCATGACAGGGGCTGAAAAACTGTTTTTT. Its protein is CASMTGAEKLFF.

The V gene is TRBV18, the J gene TRBJ1-1; unclear D gene. Germline V gene lookup returns CDR1 KGHSH and CDR2 LQKENI. With 5 bases removed from V and 5 bases from J, the gap between germline ends came to 12 bases. The CDR3 length is 13 residues. In DNA, the CDR3 is TGTGCCAGCTCATCCACGGGGATGACTGAAGCTTTCTTT. This codes for CASSSTGMTEAFF. The full variable domain, its missing parts supplied by reference TRBV18 and TRBJ1-1, is NAGVMQNPRHLVRRRGQEARLRCSPMKGHSHVYWYRQLPEEGLKFMVYLQKENIIDESGMPKERFSAEFPKEGPSILRIQQVVRGDSAAYFCASSSTGMTEAFFGQGTRLTVV.

The V call is TRBV11-2, the J call TRBJ2-5; D not certain. The CDR3 length is 12 residues. Germline V CDR1 and CDR2: SGHAT, FQNNGV. Trimming took 3 bases from V and 2 from J, leaving 4 bases between them. The CDR3 protein is CASSFRQETQYF. The CDR3 bases are TGTGCCAGCAGCTTCAGACAAGAGACCCAGTACTTC.

V is TRBV19 and J is TRBJ2-3, with 9 nucleotides matching TRBD2. Germline V gives CDR1 LNHDA, CDR2 SQIVND (reference sequence). This CDR3 is 21 amino acids long. J was trimmed by 1 base and V by 3 bases; bases with no gene match: 20. The chain's CDR3 is CASSIILGTSGLSMGTDTQYF. The CDR3 coding sequence is TGTGCCAGTAGTATCATCTTAGGTACTAGCGGGCTTAGTATGGGCACAGATACGCAGTATTTT.